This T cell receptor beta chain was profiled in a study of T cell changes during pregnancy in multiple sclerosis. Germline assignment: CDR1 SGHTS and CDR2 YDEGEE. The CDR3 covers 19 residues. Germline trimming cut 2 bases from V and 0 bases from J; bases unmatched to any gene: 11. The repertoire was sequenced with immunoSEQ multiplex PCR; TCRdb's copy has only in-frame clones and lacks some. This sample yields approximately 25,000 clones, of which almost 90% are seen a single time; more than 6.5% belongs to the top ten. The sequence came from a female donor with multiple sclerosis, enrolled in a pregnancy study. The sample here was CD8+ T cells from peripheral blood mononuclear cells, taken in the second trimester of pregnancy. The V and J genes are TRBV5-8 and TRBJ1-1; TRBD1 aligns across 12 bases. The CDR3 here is CASSFSPGQGALMNTEAFF. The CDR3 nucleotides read TGTGCCAGCAGCTTCTCACCGGGACAGGGGGCTCTCATGAACACTGAAGCTTTCTTT.